This entry features one T cell receptor beta chain sequence. The CDR3 contains 17 residues. The germline V and J ends were trimmed by 3 bases and 0 bases, with 17 bases remaining between them. Germline V gene data show CDR1 as LNHDA and CDR2 as SQIVND (reference sequence). The data belong to a study of blood T cell repertoires in COVID-19. Looking at the study overall: The samples span acute and convalescent COVID-19 from the United States, Italy and Spain. The analysed material was cDNA or gDNA that came from T cells, B-cell-depleted T cells, or PBMCs.

How the authors handled the data: Researchers report that nucleated cell counts were estimated from reference gene primer amplification. Measured with immunoSEQ multiplex PCR; TCRdb has only the in-frame clones, and not every one. Clone size and the V and J calls come from that table; the DNA yielded D and trimming. The sample holds 100,000 to 110,000 clones, almost 80% seen once. Sequences were obtained from peripheral blood. This TCR derives from a man between 65 and 85 years old with active or convalescent COVID-19. The chain combines TRBV19 with TRBJ1-1; TRBD1 is a possible D gene (5 bases). The CDR3, as DNA: TGTGCCAGTAGTATTCAGGACACGGGCTGGATGAACACTGAAGCTTTCTTT. Amino acid sequence: CASSIQDTGWMNTEAFF.